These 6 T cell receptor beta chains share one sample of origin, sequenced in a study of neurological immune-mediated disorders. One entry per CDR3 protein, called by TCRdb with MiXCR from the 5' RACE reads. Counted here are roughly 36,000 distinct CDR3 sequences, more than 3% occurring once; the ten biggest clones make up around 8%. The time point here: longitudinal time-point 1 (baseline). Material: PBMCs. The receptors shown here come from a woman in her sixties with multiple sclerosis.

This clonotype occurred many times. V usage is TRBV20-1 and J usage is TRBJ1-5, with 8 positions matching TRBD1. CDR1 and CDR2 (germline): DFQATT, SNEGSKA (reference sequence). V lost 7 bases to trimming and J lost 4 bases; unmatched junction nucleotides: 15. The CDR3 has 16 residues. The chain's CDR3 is CSVGATNRGKNQPQHF. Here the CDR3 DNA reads TGCAGTGTCGGAGCCACCAACAGGGGGAAAAATCAGCCCCAGCATTTT.

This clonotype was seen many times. Here the CDR3 DNA reads TGCAGTGCTAGACCCCGCGTTTGGCAGGCATCAGAGACCCAGTACTTC. It encodes CSARPRVWQASETQYF. The chain couples TRBV20-1 to TRBJ2-5; D gene ambiguous. The CDR3 has 16 amino acids. The germline CDR1 and CDR2 sequences are DFQATT and SNEGSKA (reference sequence). V was cut by 2 bases and J by 4 bases, with 20 bases left in between.

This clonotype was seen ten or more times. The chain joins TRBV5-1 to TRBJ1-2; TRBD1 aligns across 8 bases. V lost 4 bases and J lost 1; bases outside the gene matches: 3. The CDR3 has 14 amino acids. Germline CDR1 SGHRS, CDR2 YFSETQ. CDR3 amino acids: CASSEQGVNYGYTF. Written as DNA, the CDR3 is TGCGCCAGCAGCGAACAGGGGGTTAACTATGGCTACACCTTC.

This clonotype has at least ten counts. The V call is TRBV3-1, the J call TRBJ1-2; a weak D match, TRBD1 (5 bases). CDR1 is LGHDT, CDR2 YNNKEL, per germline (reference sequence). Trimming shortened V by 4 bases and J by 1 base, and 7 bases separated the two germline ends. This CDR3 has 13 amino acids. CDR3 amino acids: CASSPDSNYGYTF. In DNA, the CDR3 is TGTGCCAGCAGCCCCGACAGTAACTATGGCTACACCTTC.

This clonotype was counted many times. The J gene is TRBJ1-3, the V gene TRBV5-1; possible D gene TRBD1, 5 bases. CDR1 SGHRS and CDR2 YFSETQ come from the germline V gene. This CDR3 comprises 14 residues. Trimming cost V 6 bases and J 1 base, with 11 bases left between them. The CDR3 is CASNQGSSGNTIYF. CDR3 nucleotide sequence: TGCGCCAGCAATCAGGGTTCTTCTGGAAACACCATATATTTT.

CDR3 DNA sequence: TGTGCCAGCTCTCCCCAAGGTGATAACACTGAAGCTTTCTTT. Its protein is CASSPQGDNTEAFF. The V gene is TRBV18, the J gene TRBJ1-1; D unresolved. Trimming cost V 6 bases and J 2 bases, with 13 bases left between them. Per the germline V gene, CDR1 is KGHSH and CDR2 is LQKENI. The CDR3 sequence is 14 residues long.